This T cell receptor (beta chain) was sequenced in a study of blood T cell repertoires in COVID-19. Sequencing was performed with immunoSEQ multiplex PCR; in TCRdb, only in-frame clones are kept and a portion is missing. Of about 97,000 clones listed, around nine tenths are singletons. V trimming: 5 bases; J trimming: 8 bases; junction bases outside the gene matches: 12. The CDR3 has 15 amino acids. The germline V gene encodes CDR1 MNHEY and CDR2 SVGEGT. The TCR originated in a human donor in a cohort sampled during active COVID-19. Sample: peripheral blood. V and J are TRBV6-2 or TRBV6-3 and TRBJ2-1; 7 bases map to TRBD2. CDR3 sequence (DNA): TGTGCCAGCAGTAAGGGAGGGGTAAATCTCGATGAGCAGTTCTTC. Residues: CASSKGGVNLDEQFF.